This entry concerns a single T cell receptor (beta chain). The table lists this clone with a count of one. The clone's antigen remains unknown. The input lacks base qualities; no much larger clone sits a single base away. Collaborating institutions collected whole blood in K2EDTA tubes following their own protocols. For TCRbeta analysis, collaborators shipped samples in one of three forms: frozen whole blood, isolated PBMCs, or DNA extracted from either of those sample types. TCRbeta CDR3 regions were amplified from genomic DNA using the immunoSEQ Assay, a bias-controlled multiplex PCR. Concerning the study's data processing: Within the assay, amplification of reference gene primers was used to estimate how many nucleated cells each sample contained. To quantify the absolute abundance of each unique TCRbeta CDR3 rearrangement, sequence reads were collapsed and filtered. For each sample, productive Simpson clonality was calculated as the square root of Simpson's diversity index over productive rearrangements. As stored in TCRdb, this immuneACCESS dataset retains in-frame rearrangements with V and J assigned. A fraction of the clones does not appear; measured against another copy, unresolved V genes explain less than half of the discrepancy, and the remainder lacks a known reason. D and trimming were read from the DNA, whereas the V and J calls and clone size are those reported in that table. This sample holds about 160,000 clones; about 80% were observed only once. The biggest ten clones account for 22% of the sample.

The data were taken from a study of blood T cell repertoires in COVID-19 (dated by TCRdb to about 2020). With regard to the full study: The collaborator samples originated in the United States, Italy and Spain and spanned the acute and convalescent phases of COVID-19. The material from the prospective study consisted of cDNA or gDNA derived from T cells, B-cell-depleted T cells, or PBMCs. The dataset comprised deeply sampled blood TCRbeta repertoires from subjects exposed to, actively infected with, or recovered from COVID-19. The repertoires were made available in a free public database intended to serve as a resource for research on the immune response to SARS-CoV-2. Samples came from the ongoing ImmuneRACE study (first 160 participants) plus 1,254 subjects from 6 global collaborators. The sample metadata nearly always contained a de-identified subject ID, COVID-19 status, age in years and sex. Where available, HLA class I and class II types were taken from metadata supplied by the sample provider and were not determined by assay-based typing. General study outcomes and caveats: Clinical and demographic metadata were provided uncurated, with the amount varying by source and participant.

From its cysteine to its phenylalanine, the CDR3 spans 15 amino acids. The retained sequence is limited to the CDR3, 45 bases, with the frame set at the first base. CDR1 ENHRY and CDR2 SYGVKD were looked up in the germline V gene. Trimmed from V: 4 bases; trimmed from J: 9 bases; junction bases lacking a gene match: 7. This chain joins TRBV10-3 to TRBJ2-1; 12 middle bases align to TRBD1. The clonotype originates from a woman older than 75 with acute or convalescent COVID-19. The specimen sequenced was peripheral blood. The base sequence is TGTGCCATCAGTGCGGGGGGACAGGGGGCAGGTGAGCAGTTCTTC. This is translated as CAISAGGQGAGEQFF.